This record looks at one T cell receptor beta chain sequence and its context. Its antigen is still unknown. The CDR3 ends on some other residue instead of the conserved phenylalanine or tryptophan, so this is likely a read error. TCRdb recomputed calls from the multiplex PCR reads with MiXCR, one row per CDR3 protein. This sample has about 180,000 distinct CDR3 sequences; 33% occur once, and the top ten carry about 3.9%. These data originate in a study of breast tumors, draining lymph nodes, adjacent tissues. General observations from the study: Most tumor T cells seemingly derive from lymph node, then expand in tumor. Tumor TCR diversity was below lymph nodes but above nontumor tissue. Luminal-like breast cancer showed significantly higher tumor–nontumor repertoire similarity than basal-like.

Axillary draining lymph nodes of breast cancer patients supplied the node samples. The CDR3 contains 14 residues. The germline CDR1 and CDR2 sequences are SGHNT and YYREEE (reference sequence). V shed 3 bases, J shed 2 bases, and the junction held 4 bases outside the gene matches. The receptor's source is a female donor with breast cancer. Some clones in this sample may be carry-over from other donors' samples. The sequenced sample was axillary lymph node tissue. The rearrangement uses TRBV5-4 and TRBJ2-7, with 8 bases aligning to TRBD2. CDR3 sequence reads: CASSSRGLAYEQYL. CDR3 sequence (DNA): TGTGCCAGCAGCTCTCGGGGACTAGCCTACGAGCAGTACCTC.